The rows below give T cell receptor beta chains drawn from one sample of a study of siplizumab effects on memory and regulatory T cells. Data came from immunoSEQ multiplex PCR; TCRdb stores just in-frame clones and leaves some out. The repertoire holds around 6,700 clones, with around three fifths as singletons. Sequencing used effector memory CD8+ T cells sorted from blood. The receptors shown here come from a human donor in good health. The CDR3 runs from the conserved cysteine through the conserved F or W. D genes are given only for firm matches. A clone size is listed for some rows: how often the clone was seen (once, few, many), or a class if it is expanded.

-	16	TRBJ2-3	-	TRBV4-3	CASSQDLGEPTDTQYF	TGCGCCAGCAGCCAAGATCTGGGGGAGCCCACAGATACGCAGTATTTT
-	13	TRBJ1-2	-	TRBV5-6	CASRPTGSYGYTF	TGTGCCAGCAGGCCGACAGGATCCTATGGCTACACCTTC
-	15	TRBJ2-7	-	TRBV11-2	CASSLDPDAAYEQYF	TGTGCCAGCAGCTTAGACCCTGACGCAGCCTACGAGCAGTACTTC
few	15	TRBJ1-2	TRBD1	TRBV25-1	CASSARTGGGYGYTF	TGTGCCAGCAGTGCCCGGACAGGGGGCGGGTATGGCTACACCTTC
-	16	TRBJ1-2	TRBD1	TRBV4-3	CASSQDYRAGGFGYTF	TGCGCCAGCAGCCAAGATTACAGGGCAGGGGGCTTTGGCTACACCTTC
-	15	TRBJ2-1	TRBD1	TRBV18	CASSPGTGGYNEQFF	TGTGCCAGCTCCCCCGGGACAGGGGGGTACAATGAGCAGTTCTTC
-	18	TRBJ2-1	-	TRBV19	CASSIGGSMGNPYNEQFF	TGTGCCAGTAGTATAGGGGGATCGATGGGAAACCCCTACAATGAGCAGTTCTTC
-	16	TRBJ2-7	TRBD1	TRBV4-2	CASSQEGGTGSQEQYF	TGTGCCAGCAGCCAAGAGGGGGGGACAGGGAGCCAGGAGCAGTACTTC
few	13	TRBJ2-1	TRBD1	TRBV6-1	CATQTGEGNEQFF	TGTGCCACCCAGACAGGGGAAGGCAATGAGCAGTTCTTC
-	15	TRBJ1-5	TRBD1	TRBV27	CASSLAGGGYQPQHF	TGTGCCAGCAGTTTGGCAGGGGGCGGGTATCAGCCCCAGCATTTT
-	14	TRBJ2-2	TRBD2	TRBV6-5	CASSYQAGTGELFF	TGTGCCAGCAGTTACCAAGCGGGGACCGGGGAGCTGTTTTTT
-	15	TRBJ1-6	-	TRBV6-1	CASSEESGAGSPLHF	TGTGCCAGCAGTGAAGAGTCAGGGGCAGGCTCACCCCTCCACTTT
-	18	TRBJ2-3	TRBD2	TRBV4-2	CASSQDRWGTSGINTQYF	TGTGCCAGCAGCCAAGATCGATGGGGGACTAGCGGTATAAATACGCAGTATTTT
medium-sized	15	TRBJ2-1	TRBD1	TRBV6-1	CAIPPPGQTYNEQFF	TGTGCCATCCCGCCCCCGGGACAGACGTACAATGAGCAGTTCTTC
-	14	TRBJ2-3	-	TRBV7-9	CASRSAYGTDTQYF	TGTGCCAGCCGGAGTGCGTACGGCACAGATACGCAGTATTTT
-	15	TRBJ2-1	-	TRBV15	CATSEGGGESNEQFF	TGTGCCACCAGCGAAGGGGGAGGGGAATCCAATGAGCAGTTCTTC
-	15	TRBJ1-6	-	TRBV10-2	CASREASSYNSPLHF	TGCGCCAGCAGAGAGGCCAGCTCCTATAATTCACCCCTCCACTTT
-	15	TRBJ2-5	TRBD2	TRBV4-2	CASSPIAGGQETQYF	TGTGCCAGCAGCCCTATAGCGGGGGGGCAAGAGACCCAGTACTTC
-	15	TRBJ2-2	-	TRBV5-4	CASILRDQNTGELFF	TGTGCCAGCATCCTCCGGGACCAGAACACCGGGGAGCTGTTTTTT
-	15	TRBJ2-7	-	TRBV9	CASSPGGHGTYEQYF	TGTGCCAGCAGTCCCGGGGGTCATGGCACCTACGAGCAGTACTTC
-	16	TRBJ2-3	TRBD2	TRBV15	CATSRGGGLALDTQYF	TGTGCCACCAGCAGAGGGGGAGGGCTAGCATTGGATACGCAGTATTTT
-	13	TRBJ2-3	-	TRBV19	CASSRGATDTQYF	TGTGCCAGTAGTCGGGGCGCCACAGATACGCAGTATTTT
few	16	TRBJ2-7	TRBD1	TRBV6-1	CASSEDYGSGGDEQYF	TGTGCCAGCAGTGAAGACTATGGGTCAGGGGGTGACGAGCAGTACTTC
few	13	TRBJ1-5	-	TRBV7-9	CASSLGFGQPQHF	TGTGCCAGCAGCTTAGGGTTCGGGCAGCCCCAGCATTTT
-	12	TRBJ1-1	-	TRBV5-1	CASTREGTEAFF	TGCGCCTCAACCCGCGAGGGAACTGAAGCTTTCTTT
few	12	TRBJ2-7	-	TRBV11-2	CASSLAYGQWYF	TGTGCCAGCAGCTTAGCCTATGGGCAGTGGTACTTC
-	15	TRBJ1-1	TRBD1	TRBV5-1	CASSLYPGTGIEAFF	TGCGCCAGCAGCCTATATCCCGGGACAGGAATTGAAGCTTTCTTT
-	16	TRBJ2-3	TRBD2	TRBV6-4	CASSDSASGGTDTQYF	TGTGCCAGCAGTGACTCCGCTAGCGGGGGCACAGATACGCAGTATTTT
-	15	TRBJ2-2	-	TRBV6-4	CASSDSGENTGELFF	TGTGCCAGCAGTGACTCGGGAGAGAACACCGGGGAGCTGTTTTTT
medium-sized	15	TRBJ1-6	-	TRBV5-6	CASSLGGGYNSPLHF	TGTGCCAGCAGCTTGGGGGGCGGCTATAATTCACCCCTCCACTTT
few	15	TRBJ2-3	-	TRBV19	CASSMSERHTDTQYF	TGTGCCAGTAGTATGAGTGAGAGGCACACAGATACGCAGTATTTT
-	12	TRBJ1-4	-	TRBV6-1	CASSPGGGRLFF	TGTGCCAGCAGCCCTGGCGGGGGGAGACTGTTTTTT
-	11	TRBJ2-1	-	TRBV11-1	CASSLGTDQFF	TGTGCCAGCAGCTTAGGAACCGACCAGTTCTTC
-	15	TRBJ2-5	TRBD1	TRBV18	CASSPPGTGVRTQYF	TGTGCCAGCTCACCACCTGGGACAGGCGTCAGGACCCAGTACTTC
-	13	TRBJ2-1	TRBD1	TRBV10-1	CAIGTGGEGGEFF	TGCGCCATCGGGACAGGGGGAGAGGGCGGGGAGTTCTTC
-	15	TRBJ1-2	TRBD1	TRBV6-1	CASSERTGSNYGYTF	TGTGCCAGCAGTGAAAGGACAGGGTCTAACTATGGCTACACCTTC
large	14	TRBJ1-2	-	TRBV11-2	CASSLEWQGGGYTF	TGTGCCAGCAGCTTAGAGTGGCAGGGCGGTGGCTACACCTTC
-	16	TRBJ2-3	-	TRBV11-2	CASTSLPGESTDTQYF	TGTGCCAGCACCTCTCTACCCGGGGAATCCACAGATACGCAGTATTTT
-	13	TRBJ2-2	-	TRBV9	CASSVGGTGELFF	TGTGCCAGCAGCGTAGGGGGGACCGGGGAGCTGTTTTTT
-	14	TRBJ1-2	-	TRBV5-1	CASSLGLPNYGYTF	TGCGCCAGCAGCTTGGGTCTGCCTAACTATGGCTACACCTTC
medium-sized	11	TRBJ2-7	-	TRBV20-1	CSASSYYEQYF	TGCAGTGCTTCGTCCTACTACGAGCAGTACTTC
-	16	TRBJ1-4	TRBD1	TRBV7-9	CASSLEGGQGFKKLFF	TGTGCCAGCAGCTTAGAAGGGGGACAGGGATTTAAAAAACTGTTTTTT
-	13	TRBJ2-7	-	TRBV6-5	CASSYGGSYEQYF	TGTGCCAGCAGTTATGGGGGATCCTACGAGCAGTACTTC
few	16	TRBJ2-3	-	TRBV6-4	CASSDSTGAVTDTQYF	TGTGCCAGCAGTGACTCGACGGGGGCCGTCACAGATACGCAGTATTTT
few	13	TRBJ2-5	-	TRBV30	CAWSEGDQETQYF	TGTGCCTGGAGTGAGGGGGACCAAGAGACCCAGTACTTC
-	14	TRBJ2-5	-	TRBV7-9	CASSLVGHLETQYF	TGTGCCAGCAGCTTAGTGGGACACTTGGAGACCCAGTACTTC
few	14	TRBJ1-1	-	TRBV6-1	CASSESGGASEAFF	TGTGCCAGCAGTGAATCGGGGGGCGCGAGTGAAGCTTTCTTT
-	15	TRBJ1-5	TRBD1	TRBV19	CASSPGTASNQPQHF	TGTGCCAGTTCCCCCGGGACAGCTAGCAATCAGCCCCAGCATTTT
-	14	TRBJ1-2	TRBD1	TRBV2	CASSGQGAYYGYTF	TGTGCCAGCAGTGGACAGGGGGCTTACTATGGCTACACCTTC